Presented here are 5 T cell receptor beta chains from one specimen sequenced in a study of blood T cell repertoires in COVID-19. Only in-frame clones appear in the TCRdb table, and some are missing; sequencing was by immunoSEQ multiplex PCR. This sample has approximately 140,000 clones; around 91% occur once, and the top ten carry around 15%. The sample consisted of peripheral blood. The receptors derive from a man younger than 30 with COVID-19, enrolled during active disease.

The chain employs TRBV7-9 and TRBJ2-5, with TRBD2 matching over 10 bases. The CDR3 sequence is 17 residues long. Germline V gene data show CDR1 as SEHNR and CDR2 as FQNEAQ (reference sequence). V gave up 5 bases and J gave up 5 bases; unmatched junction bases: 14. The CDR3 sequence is CASSRGWTSGPGETQYF. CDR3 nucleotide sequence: TGTGCCAGCAGCCGCGGTTGGACTAGCGGACCGGGTGAGACCCAGTACTTC.

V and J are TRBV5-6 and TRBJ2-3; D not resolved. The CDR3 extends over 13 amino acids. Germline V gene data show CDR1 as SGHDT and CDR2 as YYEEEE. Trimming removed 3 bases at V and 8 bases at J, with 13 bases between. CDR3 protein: CASSSGSVGTQYF. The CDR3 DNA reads TGTGCCAGCAGCTCCGGGTCTGTAGGTACGCAGTATTTT.

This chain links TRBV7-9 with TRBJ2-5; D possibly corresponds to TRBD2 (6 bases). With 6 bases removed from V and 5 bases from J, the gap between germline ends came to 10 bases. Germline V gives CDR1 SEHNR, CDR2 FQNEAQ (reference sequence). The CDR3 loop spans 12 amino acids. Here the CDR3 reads CASRGLLETQYF. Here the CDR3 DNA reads TGTGCCAGCAGGGGACTGTTGGAGACCCAGTACTTC. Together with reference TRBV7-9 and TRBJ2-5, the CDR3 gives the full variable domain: DTGVSQNPRHKITKRGQNVTFRCDPISEHNRLYWYRQTLGQGPEFLTYFQNEAQLEKSRLLSDRFSAERPKGSFSTLEIQRTEQGDSAMYLCASRGLLETQYFGPGTRLLVL.

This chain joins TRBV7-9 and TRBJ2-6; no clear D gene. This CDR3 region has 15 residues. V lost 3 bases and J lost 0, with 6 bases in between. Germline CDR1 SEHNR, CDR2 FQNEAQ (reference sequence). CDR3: CASSFSVSGANVLTF. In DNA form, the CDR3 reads TGTGCCAGCAGCTTCTCCGTCTCTGGGGCCAACGTCCTGACTTTC.

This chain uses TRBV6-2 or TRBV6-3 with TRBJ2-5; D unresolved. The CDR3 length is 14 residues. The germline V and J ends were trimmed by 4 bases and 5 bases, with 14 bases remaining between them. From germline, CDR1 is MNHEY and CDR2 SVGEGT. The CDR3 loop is CASSSARSSETQYF. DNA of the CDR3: TGTGCCAGCAGTTCTGCTCGGAGCTCGGAGACCCAGTACTTC.